The clone carrying this T cell receptor (beta chain) was observed a handful of times. Its antigen is undetermined. Unique-molecular-identifier-tagged TCR beta cDNA libraries were used. When roughly 0.9 to 10 million T cells were used, they gave about 490,000 cDNA molecules. TCRdb reanalysed the PCR reads using MiXCR and keeps one entry per CDR3 protein. This sample has about half a million distinct CDR3 sequences, with 45% found just once. The sample belongs to a study of post-analysis software for immune sequencing data. Across the study: Patients with relapsing-remitting, secondary progressive and progressive-relapsing multiple sclerosis courses were all represented.

Findings of the study overall: Pronounced co-clustering by F measure was evident among identically batched samples. There was significantly lower normalized Chao1 diversity in multiple sclerosis patients than in controls.

The source material was blood. The source of this sequence is a girl aged 5-17 years with multiple sclerosis.

CDR3 bases: TGCAGTGCTAGCGGGCCACCCTCTGGGGCCAACGTCCTGACTTTC. This translates into CSASGPPSGANVLTF. This chain links TRBV20-1 with TRBJ2-6, with unresolved D. This CDR3 comprises 15 residues. V was trimmed by 3 bases and J by 0 bases, leaving 9 bases between them. The germline V gene encodes CDR1 DFQATT and CDR2 SNEGSKA (reference sequence).